The sequence of this TCR beta chain was determined in a study of T cells after yellow fever vaccination. This clonotype was seen at least ten times. This CDR3 has 15 residues. The germline CDR1 and CDR2 sequences are SGHRS and YFSETQ. V lost 4 bases to trimming and J lost 7 bases; unmatched junction nucleotides: 11. Using its own MiXCR run on the 5' RACE reads, TCRdb lists one record per CDR3 protein. Here the sample spans a few hundred thousand distinct CDR3 sequences, approximately 16% being singletons. Sequencing was performed on PBMCs, taken about 5 days after the first yellow fever vaccination. The receptor was isolated from a man aged 18-30 years who received the YFV17D yellow fever vaccine. V and J are TRBV5-1 and TRBJ2-1; 7 bases fit TRBD1. This CDR3 reads CASSLAHGRGNEQFF. CDR3 nucleotide sequence: TGCGCCAGCAGCCTGGCCCATGGCAGGGGGAATGAGCAGTTCTTC.